Sequencing of this T cell receptor beta chain was carried out in a study of CD8 T cells in acute hepatitis C reinfection. Study outcomes and limitations: Regardless of outcome, 10 to 15 public clonotypes appeared, one using V04-02/J02-02.

In regard to this clone: No antigen is known for it.

Looked up from germline, CDR1 is LGHNT and CDR2 is FRNRAP. Trimming cost V 6 bases and J 12 bases, with 27 bases left between them. The CDR3 is made up of 15 amino acids. Here immunoSEQ multiplex PCR was the method, and the copy in TCRdb shows in-frame clones only, minus some. The sample gives 30,000 to 45,000 clones, around 85% of which show up once; approximately 11% is in the top ten. Time point: naive CD8 control sorted from an acute-time-point sample. The sequencing input was naive CD8+ T cells from PBMCs. This sequence was found in a woman aged 18-29 years who spontaneously cleared hepatitis C infection. The chain recombines TRBV12-5 with TRBJ2-7; D possibly uses TRBD1 or TRBD2 (5 bases each). CDR3 residues: CASGLGTTTGHKRYF. CDR3 bases: TGTGCTAGTGGGCTAGGGACGACCACAGGCCATAAGAGGTACTTC.